This T cell receptor beta chain is drawn from a study of T cell responses to AZD1222 COVID-19 vaccine. Findings and caveats of the study: CD4 TCRs covered the whole spike, strongest at regions 160-218 and 743-854.

A note on this clone: Its specificity is unknown.

Assay: immunoSEQ multiplex PCR; the TCRdb copy retains only in-frame clones and omits some. The top ten hold about 4.6% of the sample, which has 150,000 to 200,000 clones, around 94% seen once. The clonotype was recovered from an adult who received the AZD1222 COVID-19 vaccine. This specimen consisted of peripheral blood, obtained 28 days after the second AZD1222 dose.

This CDR3 is CATSRVAGGNEKLFF. The CDR3 DNA reads as TGTGCCACCAGCAGAGTCGCAGGGGGGAATGAAAAACTGTTTTTT. The chain has TRBV15 and TRBJ1-4; TRBD1 matches 7 bases. The J segment lost 5 bases and the V segment lost 1 base, leaving 4 bases of the junction unmatched. Germline CDR1 is LNHNV and CDR2 is YYDKDF (reference sequence). The CDR3 contains 15 residues. The full variable domain, rest sourced from reference TRBV15 and TRBJ1-4, is DAMVIQNPRYQVTQFGKPVTLSCSQTLNHNVMYWYQQKSSQAPKLLFHYYDKDFNNEADTPDNFQSRRPNTSFCFLDIRSPGLGDTAMYLCATSRVAGGNEKLFFGSGTQLSVL.